One and the same sample provided the 14 T cell receptor beta chains below, sequenced in a study of low-dose radiotherapy and immunotherapy resistance in tumors. As to time point: after trial treatment. Treatment described: LDRT plus nivolumab, ipilimumab, low-dose cyclophosphamide and aspirin (RACIN trial). First-strand cDNA relied on TRAV- and TRBV-specific primers spanning alpha and beta chains. Amplification, which lasted about 20 PCR cycles, used a constant-region primer and V-primer adapter to amplify TCRs. TCRdb re-derived calls from the reads in MiXCR, one entry per CDR3 protein. This table has about 100,000 distinct CDR3 sequences, roughly 20% appearing once. The specimen was PBMCs, collected after low-dose radiotherapy plus immunotherapy. These receptors came from a male donor with prostate cancer.

This chain joins TRBV12-3 or TRBV12-4 and TRBJ1-2; no clear D. Trimming pared 6 bases from V and 0 bases from J, leaving 11 bases between. The CDR3 extends over 14 amino acids. CDR3 nucleotides: TGTGCCAGCAGCCCCACGGCTGCTAACTATGGCTACACCTTC. Its translation is CASSPTAANYGYTF.

This clonotype was picked up many times. The V gene is TRBV7-3, the J gene TRBJ2-2, with 9 bases fitting TRBD1. The CDR3 consists of 14 residues. Germline-derived CDR1 and CDR2 are SGHTA and FQGTGA. V was pared by 6 bases and J by 3 bases, with 2 bases of the junction left unmatched. DNA for the CDR3: TGTGCCAGCAGAAGGACAGGGGACACCGGGGAGCTGTTTTTT. It yields the protein CASRRTGDTGELFF. Filled out from reference TRBV7-3 and TRBJ2-2, the complete variable domain reads GAGVSQTPSNKVTEKGKYVELRCDPISGHTALYWYRQSLGQGPEFLIYFQGTGAADDSGLPNDRFFAVRPEGSVSTLKIQRTERGDSAVYLCASRRTGDTGELFFGEGSRLTVL.

This clonotype was seen ten or more times. This chain links TRBV11-3 with TRBJ1-6, with TRBD1 identical over 8 bases. Germline V gene sequence: CDR1 SGHNT, CDR2 YENEEA. The V gene end was trimmed by 5 bases and the J gene end by 13 bases; junction bases not matched to a gene: 7. The CDR3 is 13 amino acids. The CDR3 DNA follows: TGTGCCAGCAGCGCAGGGGGCAACCAGCCCCTCCACTTT. Protein product: CASSAGGNQPLHF.

This clonotype was recorded many times. The chain combines TRBV5-1 with TRBJ2-7, with D maybe TRBD2 (5 bases). V was clipped by 0 bases and J by 1 base, with 14 bases between them. This CDR3 has 16 residues. Germline V gives CDR1 SGHRS, CDR2 YFSETQ. The CDR3 sequence is CASSLGATAVSYEQYF. The CDR3, as DNA: TGCGCCAGCAGCTTGGGCGCCACAGCGGTTTCCTACGAGCAGTACTTC.

This clonotype appeared many times. The CDR3 loop reads CSFTPPGAGIGAFF. The DNA of the CDR3 is TGCAGCTTTACCCCCCCCGGGGCGGGGATTGGGGCTTTCTTT. This sequence joins TRBV29-1 and TRBJ1-1, with a possible D match to TRBD1 (5 bases). The CDR3 contains 14 residues. The germline V gene has CDR1 SQVTM and CDR2 ANQGSEA. With 8 bases removed from V and 11 bases from J, the gap between germline ends came to 27 bases.

This rearrangement joins TRBV5-1 to TRBJ2-5; perhaps TRBD2 as D (5 bases). This CDR3 spans 12 amino acids. Deletions cut 7 bases from V and 5 bases from J, with 12 bases between. CDR1 SGHRS and CDR2 YFSETQ come from the germline V gene. CDR3 amino acids: CASGPGMETQYF. The CDR3 DNA is TGCGCCAGCGGCCCCGGGATGGAGACCCAGTACTTC. The variable domain in full, completed from reference TRBV5-1 and TRBJ2-5, reads KAGVTQTPRYLIKTRGQQVTLSCSPISGHRSVSWYQQTPGQGLQFLFEYFSETQRNKGNFPGRFSGRQFSNSRSEMNVSTLELGDSALYLCASGPGMETQYFGPGTRLLVL.

The chain couples TRBV14 to TRBJ2-1; D is perhaps TRBD2 (6 bases). The CDR3 sequence is 14 residues long. With 1 base removed from V and 9 bases from J, the gap between germline ends came to 13 bases. The V gene's germline CDR1 is SGHDN and CDR2 FVKESK. The CDR3 nucleotides are TGTGCCAGCAGCCAAGTCTGGGGGGTCGGTGAGCAGTTCTTC. Its translation: CASSQVWGVGEQFF.

This clonotype was counted many times. The chain links TRBV2 to TRBJ2-1, with TRBD2 identical over 10 bases. Trimming at V came to 3 bases and at J to 3 bases, leaving 8 bases not matched to a gene. CDR3 size: 17 residues. The germline V gene encodes CDR1 SNHLY and CDR2 FYNNEI. The CDR3 spells CASSEGALAGDYNEQFF. In nucleotides, the CDR3 is TGTGCCAGCAGTGAGGGGGCTCTAGCGGGGGACTACAATGAGCAGTTCTTC.

About this clonotype itself: This sequence may be a read error, since a much larger clone differs from it by one base. This chain uses TRBV14 with TRBJ1-1; no firm D call. In germline, CDR1 is SGHDN, CDR2 FVKESK. The CDR3 is 13 residues long. CDR3 amino acids: CASSQDSLAEPFF. CDR3 DNA: TGTGCCAGCAGCCAAGATAGCTTGGCTGAACCTTTCTTT.

This clonotype was counted at least ten times. This chain connects TRBV5-1 to TRBJ2-1; 12 nucleotides line up with TRBD2. V lost 0 bases to trimming and J lost 5 bases; unmatched junction nucleotides: 3. The CDR3 is made up of 16 amino acids. The germline gives CDR1 SGHRS, CDR2 YFSETQ. The CDR3, as DNA: TGCGCCAGCAGCTTGGGGCTAGCGGGGGGGCACAATGAGCAGTTCTTC. Its protein product is CASSLGLAGGHNEQFF. Combining the CDR3 with reference TRBV5-1 and TRBJ2-1 gives the whole variable domain KAGVTQTPRYLIKTRGQQVTLSCSPISGHRSVSWYQQTPGQGLQFLFEYFSETQRNKGNFPGRFSGRQFSNSRSEMNVSTLELGDSALYLCASSLGLAGGHNEQFFGPGTRLTVL.

This clonotype showed up just once. With a much larger clone just one base away, this may be a read error. The CDR3 DNA reads TGTGGCAGCAGCTCCCGAAATGGTCTAGGCAATGAGCAGTTCTTC. It is translated as CGSSSRNGLGNEQFF. V is TRBV7-1 and J is TRBJ2-1; no firm D call. TRBV7-1 is labeled an ORF, and its function is uncertain. This CDR3 has 15 amino acids.

In its sample, this clonotype was seen many times. V usage is TRBV7-2 and J usage is TRBJ2-1; 8 bases line up with TRBD2. The CDR3 covers 15 residues. Germline trimming cut 6 bases from V and 4 bases from J; bases unmatched to any gene: 8. Germline V gene lookup returns CDR1 SGHTA and CDR2 FQGNSA. This chain's CDR3 is CASRPLRGGYNEQFF. The CDR3 coding sequence is TGTGCCAGCAGGCCCTTACGCGGGGGGTACAATGAGCAGTTCTTC.

This clonotype was detected many times. The V gene is TRBV5-1, the J gene TRBJ2-1; 7 bases are a match to TRBD1. Germline trimming cut 5 bases from V and 2 bases from J; bases unmatched to any gene: 7. Germline V gene lookup returns CDR1 SGHRS and CDR2 YFSETQ. The CDR3 runs 15 residues. The CDR3 protein is CASREQGTTYNEQFF. The CDR3 DNA reads as TGCGCCAGCAGGGAACAGGGGACCACCTACAATGAGCAGTTCTTC.

This clonotype was counted a few times. The rearrangement links TRBV5-1 to TRBJ2-6; D unresolved. The CDR3 runs to 11 residues. V dropped 6 bases and J dropped 2 bases, with 0 bases sitting between them. Germline V gene data show CDR1 as SGHRS and CDR2 as YFSETQ. The DNA for the CDR3 is TGCGCCAGCACTGGGGCCAACGTCCTGACTTTC. It codes for CASTGANVLTF. Full variable domain (remainder filled in from reference TRBV5-1 and TRBJ2-6): KAGVTQTPRYLIKTRGQQVTLSCSPISGHRSVSWYQQTPGQGLQFLFEYFSETQRNKGNFPGRFSGRQFSNSRSEMNVSTLELGDSALYLCASTGANVLTFGAGSRLTVL.